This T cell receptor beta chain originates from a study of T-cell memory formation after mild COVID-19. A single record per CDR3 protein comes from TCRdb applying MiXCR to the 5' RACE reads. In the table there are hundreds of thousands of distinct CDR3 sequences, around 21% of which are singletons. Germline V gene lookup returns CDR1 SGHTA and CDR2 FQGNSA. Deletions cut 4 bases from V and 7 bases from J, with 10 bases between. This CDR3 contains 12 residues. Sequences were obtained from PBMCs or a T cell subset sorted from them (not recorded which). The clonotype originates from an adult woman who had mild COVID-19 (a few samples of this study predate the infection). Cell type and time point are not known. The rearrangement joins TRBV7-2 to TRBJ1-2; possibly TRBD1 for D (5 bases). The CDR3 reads CASSSGTVGYTF. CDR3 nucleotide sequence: TGTGCCAGCAGCTCAGGGACTGTTGGCTACACCTTC.